The clone carrying this TCR beta chain was recorded a few times. As processed by the authors: Per-sample TCR counts ranged from roughly 20,000 to 750,000, median about 98,000. One entry per CDR3 protein, called by TCRdb with MiXCR from the RACE reads. TCRdb's processing, not the authors', yielded these V and J calls. The table has over 50,000 distinct CDR3 sequences, approximately 10% seen once; the top ten hold approximately 9.5%. The record originates from a study of human T cells and chemical hapten exposure. The V gene lost 1 base and the J gene lost 1 base, with 8 bases spanning the gap. The germline V gene has CDR1 SEHNR and CDR2 FQNEAQ (reference sequence). The CDR3 length is 14 residues. The time point: pre-sensitization, week 0. The treatment here: therapeutic diphenylcyclopropenone sensitization with weekly scalp DPC. Total RNA came from unfractionated whole blood.

This TCR derives from a woman in her twenties or thirties with alopecia areata. Some clones in this sample may be carry-over from other donors' samples. This chain connects TRBV7-9 to TRBJ2-7; D gene uncertain. Material: whole blood, obtained in connection with sensitization to the hapten diphenylcyclopropenone (DPC). In DNA, the CDR3 is TGTGCCAGCAGCTTAGACGTCGATTCCTACGAGCAGTACTTC. Amino acids: CASSLDVDSYEQYF.